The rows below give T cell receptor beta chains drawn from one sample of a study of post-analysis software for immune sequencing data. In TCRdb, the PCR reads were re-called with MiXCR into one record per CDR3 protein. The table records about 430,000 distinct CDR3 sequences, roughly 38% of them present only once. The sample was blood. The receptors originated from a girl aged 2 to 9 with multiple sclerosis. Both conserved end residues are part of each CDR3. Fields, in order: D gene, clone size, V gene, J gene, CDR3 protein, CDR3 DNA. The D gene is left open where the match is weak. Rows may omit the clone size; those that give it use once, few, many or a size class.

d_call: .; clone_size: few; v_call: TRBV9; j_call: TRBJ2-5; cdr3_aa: CASSPREFGGETQYF; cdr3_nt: TGTGCCAGCAGCCCCCGAGAATTCGGGGGAGAGACCCAGTACTTC
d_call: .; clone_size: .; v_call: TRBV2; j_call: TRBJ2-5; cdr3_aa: CASKWDFQETQYF; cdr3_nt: TGTGCCAGCAAGTGGGACTTCCAAGAGACCCAGTACTTC
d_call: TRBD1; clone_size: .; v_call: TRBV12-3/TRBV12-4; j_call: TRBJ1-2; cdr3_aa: CASRYLHFDRGLGNYGYTF; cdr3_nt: TGTGCCAGCAGATACCTACATTTTGACAGGGGGCTTGGGAACTATGGCTACACCTTC
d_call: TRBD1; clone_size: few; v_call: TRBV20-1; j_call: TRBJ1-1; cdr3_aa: CSAQNLGTDLNTEAFF; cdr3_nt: TGCAGTGCTCAAAACCTTGGGACAGACTTGAACACTGAAGCTTTCTTT
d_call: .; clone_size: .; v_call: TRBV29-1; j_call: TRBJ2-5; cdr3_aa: CSADRQSETQYF; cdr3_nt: TGCAGCGCTGACAGACAATCAGAGACTCAGTACTTC
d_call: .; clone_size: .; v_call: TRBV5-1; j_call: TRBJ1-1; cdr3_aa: CASSLEAGFGSTEAFF; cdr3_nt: TGCGCCAGCAGCTTGGAGGCAGGGTTTGGGAGCACTGAAGCTTTCTTT
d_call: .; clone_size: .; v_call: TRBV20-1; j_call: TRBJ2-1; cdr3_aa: CSAVVRSSNNEQFF; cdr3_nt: TGCAGTGCCGTAGTGCGGTCCTCGAATAATGAGCAGTTCTTC
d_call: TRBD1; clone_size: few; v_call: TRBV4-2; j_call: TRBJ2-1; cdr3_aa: CASSHRLRDSTVYNEQFF; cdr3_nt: TGTGCCAGCAGCCATCGCTTACGGGACAGTACGGTTTACAATGAGCAGTTCTTC
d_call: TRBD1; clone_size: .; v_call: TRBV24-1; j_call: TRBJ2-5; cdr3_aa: CATSDFGQGGETQYF; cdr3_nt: TGTGCCACCAGTGATTTCGGACAGGGCGGGGAGACCCAGTACTTC
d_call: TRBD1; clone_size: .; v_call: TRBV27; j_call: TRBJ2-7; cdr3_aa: CASSPSGDRGYEQYF; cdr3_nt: TGTGCCAGCAGTCCCTCCGGGGACAGGGGCTACGAGCAGTACTTC
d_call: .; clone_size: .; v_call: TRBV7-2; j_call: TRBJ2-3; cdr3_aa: CASSLGPGQSTDTQYF; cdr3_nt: TGTGCCAGCAGCTTAGGGCCGGGACAAAGCACAGATACGCAGTATTTT
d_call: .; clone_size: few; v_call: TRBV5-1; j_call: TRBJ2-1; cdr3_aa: CASSWGDEHNEQFF; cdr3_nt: TGCGCCAGCAGCTGGGGGGACGAACACAATGAGCAGTTCTTC
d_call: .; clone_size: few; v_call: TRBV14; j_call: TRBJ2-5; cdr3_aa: CASSQDEQFQETQYF; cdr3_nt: TGTGCCAGCAGCCAAGACGAACAGTTCCAAGAGACCCAGTACTTC
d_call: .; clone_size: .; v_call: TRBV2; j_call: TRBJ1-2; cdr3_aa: CASSEVIGTGGYTF; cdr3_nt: TGTGCCAGCAGTGAAGTGATTGGGACCGGTGGCTACACCTTC
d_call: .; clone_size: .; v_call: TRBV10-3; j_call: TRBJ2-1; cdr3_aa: CAISLGGSDNEQFF; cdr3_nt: TGTGCCATCAGCTTAGGGGGGTCTGACAATGAGCAGTTCTTC
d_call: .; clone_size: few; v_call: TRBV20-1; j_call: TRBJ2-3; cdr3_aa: CSARDFKRGTDTQYF; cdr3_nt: TGCAGTGCTAGAGACTTTAAGCGGGGCACAGATACGCAGTATTTT